These 14 T cell receptor beta chains were all obtained from the same sample, sequenced in a study of blood T cell repertoires in COVID-19. Only in-frame clones appear in the TCRdb table, and some are missing; sequencing was by immunoSEQ multiplex PCR. This table holds around 250,000 clones, approximately 80% found once. The sample comprised peripheral blood. These receptors were collected from an elderly woman with acute or convalescent COVID-19.

V usage is TRBV5-6 and J usage is TRBJ2-5; TRBD2 matches at 15 bases. Per germline, CDR1 SGHDT and CDR2 YYEEEE. V lost 3 bases to trimming and J lost 4 bases; unmatched junction nucleotides: 10. The CDR3 consists of 18 residues. CDR3: CASSWTSGGAGPPETQYF. In DNA, the CDR3 is TGTGCCAGCAGCTGGACTAGCGGGGGGGCTGGACCCCCAGAGACCCAGTACTTC.

This rearrangement joins TRBV30 to TRBJ2-1, with D hard to call. This CDR3 region has 14 residues. Trimming stripped 2 bases from V and 0 bases from J, with 8 bases between. CDR1 is GTSNPN, CDR2 SVGIG, per germline (reference sequence). Here the CDR3 reads CAWSLGSSYNEQFF. The CDR3 coding sequence is TGTGCCTGGAGTTTGGGCAGCTCCTACAATGAGCAGTTCTTC. The entire variable domain, with the rest obtained from reference TRBV30 and TRBJ2-1, is as follows: SQTIHQWPATLVQPVGSPLSLECTVEGTSNPNLYWYRQAAGRGLQLLFYSVGIGQISSEVPQNLSASRPQDRQFILSSKKLLLSDSGFYLCAWSLGSSYNEQFFGPGTRLTVL.

The chain recombines TRBV30 with TRBJ2-3; 9 nucleotides match TRBD2. J gave up 4 bases and V 2 bases, and 7 bases lay outside the gene matches. Germline V lookup: CDR1 GTSNPN, CDR2 SVGIG (reference sequence). This CDR3 is built from 15 residues. Written as DNA, the CDR3 is TGTGCCTGGAGTTTGAGAGCGGGAGGACCAGATACGCAGTATTTT. Translation: CAWSLRAGGPDTQYF.

V and J are TRBV30 and TRBJ1-3, with 9 nucleotides matching TRBD1. The CDR3 loop spans 17 amino acids. From germline, CDR1 is GTSNPN and CDR2 SVGIG (reference sequence). Germline trimming cut 4 bases from V and 0 bases from J; bases unmatched to any gene: 10. CDR3 protein: CAWTPGTGPSSGNTIYF. CDR3 nucleotide sequence: TGTGCCTGGACTCCCGGGACAGGGCCGAGCTCTGGAAACACCATATATTTT.

The V call is TRBV14, the J call TRBJ2-3, with TRBD1 as a possible D gene (5 bases). The CDR3 is 11 residues long. The germline V and J ends were trimmed by 5 bases and 6 bases, with 6 bases remaining between them. Germline CDR1 SGHDN, CDR2 FVKESK. CDR3 protein: CASSWGDTQYF. The CDR3, as DNA: TGTGCCAGCAGCTGGGGCGATACGCAGTATTTT.

The V gene is TRBV7-9, the J gene TRBJ2-3, with D possibly being TRBD1 (6 bases). The CDR3 runs to 15 residues. CDR1 and CDR2 (germline): SEHNR, FQNEAQ (reference sequence). Deletions cut 4 bases from V and 4 bases from J, with 15 bases between. The CDR3: CASSSRGGRADTQYF. The CDR3 nucleotides read TGTGCCAGCAGCTCACGTGGGGGCCGGGCAGATACGCAGTATTTT.

The chain carries TRBV27 and TRBJ2-3; possibly TRBD1 for D (5 bases). There are 13 residues in the CDR3. Trimming took off 8 bases at V and 1 base at J, with 10 bases between the two ends. CDR1 and CDR2 (germline): MNHEY, SMNVEV (reference sequence). For the CDR3, the DNA is TGTGCCAGCCGAACCAGGGGCACAGATACGCAGTATTTT. Its translation: CASRTRGTDTQYF.

The chain recombines TRBV18 with TRBJ1-2; TRBD1 matches 7 bases. The ends lost 5 bases at V and 6 bases at J; junction bases unmatched: 18. There are 17 residues in the CDR3. In germline, CDR1 is KGHSH, CDR2 LQKENI. For the CDR3, the DNA is TGTGCCAGCTCAACCGTCCCGGGACAGCCGCCGAGTGATGGCTACACCTTC. Its protein is CASSTVPGQPPSDGYTF.

The rearrangement joins TRBV27 to TRBJ2-5, with TRBD2 matching over 14 bases. The CDR3 has 18 residues. The trim removed 8 bases at V and 3 bases at J, leaving 14 bases unmatched. Germline CDR1 and CDR2: MNHEY and SMNVEV (reference sequence). CDR3 sequence (DNA): TGTGCCAGCCACCGACTAGCGGGAGGGCCCTCGGGGAAAGAGACCCAGTACTTC. Translating it yields CASHRLAGGPSGKETQYF.

As for this clone: The junction departs from germline at one end; a sequencing error may be responsible. The chain employs TRBV30 and TRBJ2-7; D might be TRBD2 (5 bases). CDR1 is GTSNPN and CDR2 is SVGIG in the germline V gene (reference sequence). The CDR3 is made up of 11 amino acids. CDR3 amino acids: CAWSEERERYF. DNA for the CDR3: TGTGCCTGGAGCGAGGAAAGGGAGCGGTACTTC.

This clone appeared a few times. Other DNA sequences within the sample encode an identical CDR3. This chain joins TRBV7-2 and TRBJ1-6; unclear D gene. CDR3 length equals 15 residues. The V end lost 5 bases, the J end lost 0 bases, and 8 bases lay between the germline ends. CDR1 SGHTA and CDR2 FQGNSA come from the germline V gene. The CDR3 loop is CASSLLSSYNSPLHF. In DNA, the CDR3 is TGTGCCAGCAGCCTACTGAGCTCCTATAATTCACCCCTCCACTTT.

V is TRBV5-6 and J is TRBJ2-5; TRBD2 agrees at 7 bases. Looked up from germline, CDR1 is SGHDT and CDR2 is YYEEEE. The CDR3 sequence is 15 residues long. V lost 3 bases to trimming and J lost 3 bases; unmatched junction nucleotides: 8. Here the CDR3 DNA reads TGTGCCAGCAGCTCCGTGGGCGGGAGTGAAGAGACCCAGTACTTC. It yields the protein CASSSVGGSEETQYF.

The chain carries TRBV19 and TRBJ2-7, with a weak D call TRBD2 (6 bases). Germline V gene data show CDR1 as LNHDA and CDR2 as SQIVND (reference sequence). This CDR3 comprises 15 residues. The V end lost 5 bases, the J end lost 0 bases, and 14 bases lay between the germline ends. CDR3 bases: TGTGCCAGTAGTCCCGGGGACTTGCGCTCCTACGAGCAGTACTTC. Translating gives CASSPGDLRSYEQYF.

The chain recombines TRBV7-8 with TRBJ1-6; no clear D. With 2 bases removed from V and 10 bases from J, the gap between germline ends came to 6 bases. Germline V gives CDR1 SGHVS, CDR2 FQNEAQ. The CDR3 sequence is 12 residues long. CDR3 protein: CASSLSRSPLHF. The CDR3 nucleotides are TGTGCCAGCAGCTTAAGCCGATCACCCCTCCACTTT.